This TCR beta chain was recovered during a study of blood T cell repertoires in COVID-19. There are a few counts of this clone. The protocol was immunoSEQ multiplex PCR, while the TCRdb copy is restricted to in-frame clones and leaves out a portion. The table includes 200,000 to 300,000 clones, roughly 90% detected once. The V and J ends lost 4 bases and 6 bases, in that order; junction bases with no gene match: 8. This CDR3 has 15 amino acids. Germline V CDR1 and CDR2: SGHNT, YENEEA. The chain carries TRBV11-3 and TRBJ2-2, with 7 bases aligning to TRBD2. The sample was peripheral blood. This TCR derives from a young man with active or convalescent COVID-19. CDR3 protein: CASSSAAGFAGELFF. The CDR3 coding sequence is TGTGCCAGCAGCTCGGCAGCGGGGTTCGCCGGGGAGCTGTTTTTT.